This T cell receptor (beta chain) was sequenced for a study of preoperative IRX-2 immunotherapy in early breast cancer. The CDR3 has 15 amino acids. Deletions cut 3 bases from V and 1 base from J, with 13 bases between. Germline-derived CDR1 and CDR2 are LNHDA and SQIVND (reference sequence). Produced via immunoSEQ multiplex PCR; TCRdb's table is partial and in-frame only. Among 34,000 or so clones listed, around 86% were seen once. Indicated treatment: preoperative locoregional IRX-2 cytokine immunotherapy. The sequence was obtained from a human donor with breast cancer. The chain recombines TRBV19 with TRBJ2-7, with D hard to call. This sample comprised lymph node tissue, obtained from a patient treated with IRX-2 immunotherapy. CDR3 coding DNA: TGTGCCAGTAGTATGTACGCGTCCTATTCCTACGAGCAGTACTTC. Its protein product is CASSMYASYSYEQYF.